The TCR beta chain described here comes from a study of CD8+ T cells in alopecia areata. The study's findings and limits: The study found higher clonality in lesional than normal scalp, especially in alopecia totalis/universalis. Sequencing of scalp tissue also captures the resident alphabeta T cells of normal skin.

RNA extraction was followed by reverse transcription into cDNA, which acted as the sequencing template. The data were produced by immunoSEQ multiplex PCR, yet TCRdb's version contains in-frame clones alone and is incomplete. The data show roughly 150,000 clones, around 57% seen once. For this clone: Its cognate antigen is unknown.

V lost 8 bases and J 4 bases, leaving 18 bases between the germline ends. The CDR3 runs to 15 residues. Investigators sorted PBMCs to obtain both CD4+ and CD8+ T cells. The V call is TRBV23-1, the J call TRBJ2-1, with D possibly TRBD2 on 5 matching bases. TRBV23-1 is an ORF for which the function is uncertain. The source of this sequence is a human donor in good health. The sequencing sample was made of CD4+ T cells sorted from blood. This CDR3 is CASAPPGRGYNEQFF. CDR3 bases: TGCGCCAGCGCCCCTCCAGGCCGGGGATACAATGAGCAGTTCTTC.